A single sample is the source of the 5 T cell receptor beta chains below, sequenced in a study of human T cells and chemical hapten exposure. Noted time point: healthy volunteer bleed at 6 weeks. Total RNA came from unfractionated whole blood. TCRdb reprocessed the RACE reads with MiXCR, giving one entry per CDR3 protein. This sample yields about 65,000 distinct CDR3 sequences, of which approximately 6.2% are seen a single time; roughly 3.5% belongs to the top ten. The sample was whole blood. The receptors here all came from a female donor in good health. Some clones in this sample may be carry-over from other donors' samples.

As DNA, the CDR3 is TGTGCCAGCAGTTCCAACTTTGTATCGCAGTATTTT. Translation: CASSSNFVSQYF. This chain connects TRBV28 to TRBJ2-3; D remains unclear. Germline V gives CDR1 MDHEN, CDR2 SYDVKM. The ends were cut back, 4 bases at V and 10 bases at J, with 12 bases in the middle. The CDR3 loop spans 12 amino acids.

Comments on this clonotype: The junction differs from germline at one of its ends, possibly a read error. V usage is TRBV4-3 and J usage is TRBJ1-6, with D perhaps matching TRBD1 (5 bases). The CDR3 runs to 13 residues. CDR1 and CDR2 (germline): LGHNA, YSLEER. The DNA for the CDR3 is TGCGCCAGCAGCGGGGGACCTAATTCACCCCTCAACTTT. Its translation: CASSGGPNSPLNF.

The chain carries TRBV7-2 and TRBJ1-1; tentatively, D is TRBD1 (6 bases). V lost 6 bases, J lost 6 bases, and 14 bases lay in between. The CDR3 is 13 amino acids. Germline assignment: CDR1 SGHTA and CDR2 FQGNSA. CDR3 nucleotides: TGTGCCAGCAGAAAGGGACATTGGGCTGAAGCTTTCTTT. It specifies CASRKGHWAEAFF.

This clonotype was seen a handful of times. The chain couples TRBV28 to TRBJ1-5; 7 positions match TRBD1. The CDR3 extends over 17 amino acids. Trimming removed 4 bases from V and 0 bases from J; junction bases left unmatched: 9. Germline V gene sequence: CDR1 MDHEN, CDR2 SYDVKM. The CDR3 loop is CASSSPETGDSNQPQHF. CDR3 nucleotides: TGTGCCAGCAGTTCACCCGAAACAGGGGATAGCAATCAGCCCCAGCATTTT.

A few counts support this clonotype. The J gene is TRBJ1-5, the V gene TRBV19; unclear D gene. In germline, CDR1 is LNHDA, CDR2 SQIVND (reference sequence). The CDR3 has 14 amino acids. V lost 6 bases to trimming and J lost 4 bases, with 13 bases between them. CDR3 sequence (DNA): TGTGCCAGTAGCTCCTACGGCGGGAATCAGCCCCAGCATTTT. It encodes CASSSYGGNQPQHF.